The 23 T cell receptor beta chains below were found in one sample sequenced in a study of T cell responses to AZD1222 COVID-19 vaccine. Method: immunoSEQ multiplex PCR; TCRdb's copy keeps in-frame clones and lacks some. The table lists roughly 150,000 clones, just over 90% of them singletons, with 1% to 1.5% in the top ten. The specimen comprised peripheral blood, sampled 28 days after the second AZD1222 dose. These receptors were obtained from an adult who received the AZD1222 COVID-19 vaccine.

The CDR3 sequence: CASSLTDYRGRSGNTIYF. CDR3 in DNA: TGTGCCAGCAGCTTGACTGACTACAGGGGGAGGTCTGGAAACACCATATATTTT. V and J are TRBV5-5 and TRBJ1-3; TRBD1 matches 8 bases. The germline CDR1 and CDR2 sequences are SGHKS and YYEKEE (reference sequence). V dropped 1 base and J dropped 1; count of bases not matched to a gene: 10. The CDR3 loop spans 18 amino acids.

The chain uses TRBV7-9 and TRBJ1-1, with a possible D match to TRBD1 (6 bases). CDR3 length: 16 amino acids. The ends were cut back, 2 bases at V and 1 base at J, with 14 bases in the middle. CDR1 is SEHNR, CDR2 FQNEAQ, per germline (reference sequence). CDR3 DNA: TGTGCCAGCAGCTTAAGCGGGACACTACCGAACACTGAAGCTTTCTTT. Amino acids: CASSLSGTLPNTEAFF.

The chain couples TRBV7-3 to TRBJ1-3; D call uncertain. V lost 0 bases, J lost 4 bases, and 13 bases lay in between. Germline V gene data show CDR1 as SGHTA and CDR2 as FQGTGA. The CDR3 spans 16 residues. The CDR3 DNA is TGTGCCAGCAGCTTAACGTTTAGAGAGACCGGAAACACCATATATTTT. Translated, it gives CASSLTFRETGNTIYF.

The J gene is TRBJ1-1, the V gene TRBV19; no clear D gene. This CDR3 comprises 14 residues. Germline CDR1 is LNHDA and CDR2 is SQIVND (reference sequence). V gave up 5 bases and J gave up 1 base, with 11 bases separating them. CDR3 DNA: TGTGCCAGTAGTCCATCCCACAGGAACACTGAAGCTTTCTTT. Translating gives CASSPSHRNTEAFF.

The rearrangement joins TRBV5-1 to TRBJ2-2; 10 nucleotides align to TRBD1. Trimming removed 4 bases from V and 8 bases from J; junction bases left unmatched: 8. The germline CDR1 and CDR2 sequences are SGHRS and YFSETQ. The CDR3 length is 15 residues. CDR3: CASSPGTGDGGELFF. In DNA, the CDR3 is TGCGCCAGCAGCCCAGGGACAGGGGATGGAGGGGAGCTGTTTTTT.

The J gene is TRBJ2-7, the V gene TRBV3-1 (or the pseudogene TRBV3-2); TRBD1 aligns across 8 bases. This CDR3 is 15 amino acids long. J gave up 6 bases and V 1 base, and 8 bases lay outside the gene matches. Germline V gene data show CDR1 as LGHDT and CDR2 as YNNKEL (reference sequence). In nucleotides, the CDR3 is TGTGCCAGCAGCCAAGCACAGGGGGTGAATGTCGAGCAGTACTTC. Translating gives CASSQAQGVNVEQYF.

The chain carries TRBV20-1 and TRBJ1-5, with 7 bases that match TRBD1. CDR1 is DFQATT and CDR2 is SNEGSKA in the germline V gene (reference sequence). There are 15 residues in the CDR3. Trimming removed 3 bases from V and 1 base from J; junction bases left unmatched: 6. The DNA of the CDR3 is TGCAGTGCTAGTCGGTCAGGGGGAAGCAATCAGCCCCAGCATTTT. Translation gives CSASRSGGSNQPQHF.

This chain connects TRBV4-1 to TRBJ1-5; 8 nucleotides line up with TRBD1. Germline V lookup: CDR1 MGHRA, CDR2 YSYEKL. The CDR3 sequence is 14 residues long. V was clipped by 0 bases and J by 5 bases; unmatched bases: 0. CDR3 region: CASSQETGDQPQHF. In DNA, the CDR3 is TGCGCCAGCAGCCAAGAGACAGGGGATCAGCCCCAGCATTTT.

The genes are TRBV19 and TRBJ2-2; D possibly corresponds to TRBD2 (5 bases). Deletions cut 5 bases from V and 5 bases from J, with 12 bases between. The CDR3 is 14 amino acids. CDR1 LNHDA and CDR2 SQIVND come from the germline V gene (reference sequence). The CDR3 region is CASSRGYETGELFF. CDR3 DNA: TGTGCCAGTAGTCGCGGGTATGAGACCGGGGAGCTGTTTTTT.

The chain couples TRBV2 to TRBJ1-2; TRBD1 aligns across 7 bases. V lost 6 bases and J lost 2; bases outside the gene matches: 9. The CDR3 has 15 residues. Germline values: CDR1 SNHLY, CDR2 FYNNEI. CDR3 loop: CASRFGQASNYGYTF. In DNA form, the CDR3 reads TGTGCCAGCAGATTCGGACAGGCGTCGAACTATGGCTACACCTTC.

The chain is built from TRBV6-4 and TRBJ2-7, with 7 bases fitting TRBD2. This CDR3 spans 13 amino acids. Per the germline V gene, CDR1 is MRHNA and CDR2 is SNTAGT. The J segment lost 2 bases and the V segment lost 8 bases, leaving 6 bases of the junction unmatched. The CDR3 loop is CASRGVVAYEQYF. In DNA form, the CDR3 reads TGTGCCAGCCGGGGGGTGGTGGCCTACGAGCAGTACTTC.

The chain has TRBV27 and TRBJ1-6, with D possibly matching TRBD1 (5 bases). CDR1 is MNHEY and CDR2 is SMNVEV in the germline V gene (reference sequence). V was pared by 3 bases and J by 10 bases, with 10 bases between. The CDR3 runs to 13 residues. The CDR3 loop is CASSLGGMSPLHF. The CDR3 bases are TGTGCCAGCAGTTTGGGGGGGATGTCACCCCTCCACTTT.

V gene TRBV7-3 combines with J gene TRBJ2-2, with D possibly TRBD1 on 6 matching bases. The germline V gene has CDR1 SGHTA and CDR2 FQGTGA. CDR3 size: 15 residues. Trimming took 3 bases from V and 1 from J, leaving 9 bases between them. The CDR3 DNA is TGTGCCAGCAGCTTCCAACAGGGGAACACCGGGGAGCTGTTTTTT. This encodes CASSFQQGNTGELFF.

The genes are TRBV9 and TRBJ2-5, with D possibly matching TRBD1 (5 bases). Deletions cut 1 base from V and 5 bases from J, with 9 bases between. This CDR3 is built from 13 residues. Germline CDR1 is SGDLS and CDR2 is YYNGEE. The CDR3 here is CASSVSQGETQYF. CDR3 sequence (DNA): TGTGCCAGCAGCGTAAGCCAGGGCGAGACCCAGTACTTC.

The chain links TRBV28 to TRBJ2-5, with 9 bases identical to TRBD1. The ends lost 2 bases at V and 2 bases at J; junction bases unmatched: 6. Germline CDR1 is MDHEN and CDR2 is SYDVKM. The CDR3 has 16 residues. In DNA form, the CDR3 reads TGTGCCAGCAGTTTAACACAGGGGGCCTTTCAAGAGACCCAGTACTTC. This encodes CASSLTQGAFQETQYF.

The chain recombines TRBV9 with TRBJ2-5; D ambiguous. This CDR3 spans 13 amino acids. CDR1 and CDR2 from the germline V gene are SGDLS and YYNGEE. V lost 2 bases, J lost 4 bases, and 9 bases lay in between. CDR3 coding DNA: TGTGCCAGCAGCGTGTCTTGGGGAGAGACCCAGTACTTC. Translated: CASSVSWGETQYF.

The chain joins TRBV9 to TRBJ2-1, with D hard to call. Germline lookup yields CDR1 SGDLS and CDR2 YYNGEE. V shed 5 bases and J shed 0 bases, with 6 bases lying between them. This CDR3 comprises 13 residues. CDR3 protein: CASSLSSYNEQFF. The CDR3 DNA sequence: TGTGCCAGCAGTTTAAGCTCCTACAATGAGCAGTTCTTC.

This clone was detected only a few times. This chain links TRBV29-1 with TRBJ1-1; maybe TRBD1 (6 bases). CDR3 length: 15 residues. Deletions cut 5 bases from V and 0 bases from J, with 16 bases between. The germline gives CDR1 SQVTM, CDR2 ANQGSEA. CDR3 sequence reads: CSVSGGWGMNTEAFF. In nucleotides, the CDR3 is TGCAGCGTTTCGGGGGGCTGGGGAATGAACACTGAAGCTTTCTTT.

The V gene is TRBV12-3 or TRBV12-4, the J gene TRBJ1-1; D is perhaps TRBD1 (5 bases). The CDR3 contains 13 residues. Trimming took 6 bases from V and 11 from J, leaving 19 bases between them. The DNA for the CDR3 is TGTGCCAGCAGCAGGGACCCCGGGAGGTTGGCTTTCTTT. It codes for CASSRDPGRLAFF.

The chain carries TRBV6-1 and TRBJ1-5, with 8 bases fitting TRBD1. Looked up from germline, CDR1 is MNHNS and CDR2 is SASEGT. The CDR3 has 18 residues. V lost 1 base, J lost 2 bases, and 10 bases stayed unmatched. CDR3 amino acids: CASSEGEQGGHGNQPQHF. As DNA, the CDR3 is TGTGCCAGCAGTGAAGGGGAACAGGGGGGCCACGGCAATCAGCCCCAGCATTTT.

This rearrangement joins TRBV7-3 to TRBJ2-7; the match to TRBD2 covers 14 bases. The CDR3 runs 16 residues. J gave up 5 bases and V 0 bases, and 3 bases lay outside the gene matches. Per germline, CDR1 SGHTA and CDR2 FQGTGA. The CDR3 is CASSLTGTSGGNEQYF. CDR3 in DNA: TGTGCCAGCAGCTTAACAGGGACTAGCGGGGGTAACGAGCAGTACTTC. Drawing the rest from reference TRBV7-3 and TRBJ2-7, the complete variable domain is GAGVSQTPSNKVTEKGKYVELRCDPISGHTALYWYRQSLGQGPEFLIYFQGTGAADDSGLPNDRFFAVRPEGSVSTLKIQRTERGDSAVYLCASSLTGTSGGNEQYFGPGTRLTVT.

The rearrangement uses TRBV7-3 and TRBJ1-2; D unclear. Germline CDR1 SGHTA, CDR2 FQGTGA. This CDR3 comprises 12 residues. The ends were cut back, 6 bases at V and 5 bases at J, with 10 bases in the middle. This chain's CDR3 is CASRTERYGYTF. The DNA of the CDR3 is TGTGCCAGCAGAACAGAAAGGTATGGCTACACCTTC.

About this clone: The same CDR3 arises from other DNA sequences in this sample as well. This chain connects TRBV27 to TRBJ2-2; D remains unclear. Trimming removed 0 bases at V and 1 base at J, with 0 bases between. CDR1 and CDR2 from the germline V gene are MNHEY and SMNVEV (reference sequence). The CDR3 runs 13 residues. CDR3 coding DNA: TGTGCCAGCAGTTTATCGAACACCGGGGAGCTGTTTTTT. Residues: CASSLSNTGELFF.